These T cell receptor beta chains were read from a single sample in a study of T cell responses to AZD1222 COVID-19 vaccine. The method was immunoSEQ multiplex PCR; TCRdb's version includes in-frame clones alone and lacks a portion of them. This table holds approximately 110,000 clones, approximately 88% found once. Source: peripheral blood, taken on day 0 of AZD1222 vaccination. These receptors were taken from an adult in good health. Each CDR3 is given with its conserved first and last residue. Each record gives: D gene, V gene, clone size, J gene, CDR3 protein, CDR3 DNA. D genes are given only for firm matches. Size tells how often a clone was seen (once, few, many) or the class of an expanded clone, and some rows leave it out.

>TRBD1|TRBV10-3|.|TRBJ1-6
CAISGAGGDNSPLHF
TGTGCCATCAGTGGGGCAGGGGGCGATAATTCACCCCTCCACTTT
>TRBD1|TRBV28|.|TRBJ1-4
CASRDRGGNEKLFF
TGTGCCAGCAGGGACAGGGGAGGAAATGAAAAACTGTTTTTT
>TRBD2|TRBV7-8|.|TRBJ2-3
CASSLSAGGSTDTQYF
TGTGCCAGCAGCTTGTCGGCGGGGGGTAGCACAGATACGCAGTATTTT
>TRBD1|TRBV3-1/TRBV3-2|.|TRBJ1-1
CASSQTDRGEAFF
TGTGCCAGCAGCCAAACCGACAGGGGCGAAGCTTTCTTT
>.|TRBV25-1|.|TRBJ1-2
CASAGTNYGYTF
TGTGCCAGCGCCGGGACAAACTATGGCTACACCTTC
>TRBD2|TRBV19|.|TRBJ2-1
CASRPREGLYNEQFF
TGTGCCAGTAGACCCCGGGAGGGGCTCTACAATGAGCAGTTCTTC
>.|TRBV19|.|TRBJ1-1
CASSTQPGVNTEAFF
TGTGCCAGTAGTACGCAACCCGGGGTTAACACTGAAGCTTTCTTT
>TRBD1|TRBV5-1|.|TRBJ2-3
CASSQDRGHTDTQYF
TGCGCCAGCAGCCAGGACAGGGGCCACACAGATACGCAGTATTTT
>.|TRBV6-5|.|TRBJ2-3
CASSYDHYSTDTQYF
TGTGCCAGCAGTTACGACCATTACTCAACAGATACGCAGTATTTT
>.|TRBV19|.|TRBJ2-5
CASSIGKGHQETQYF
TGTGCCAGTAGTATCGGGAAGGGGCACCAAGAGACCCAGTACTTC
>TRBD2|TRBV10-3|.|TRBJ2-5
CATGAGLQETQYF
TGTGCCACCGGAGCGGGGCTCCAAGAGACCCAGTACTTC
>.|TRBV6-2/TRBV6-3|.|TRBJ1-6
CASSDHETGYNSPLHF
TGTGCCAGCAGCGACCACGAAACAGGGTATAATTCACCCCTCCACTTT
>TRBD1|TRBV6-2/TRBV6-3|.|TRBJ2-4
CASSYSRDRGRSIQYF
TGTGCCAGCAGTTACTCGAGAGACAGGGGGCGATCCATTCAGTACTTC
>.|TRBV19|.|TRBJ1-6
CASSPLRGRFSSGNSPLHF
TGTGCCAGTAGTCCCCTGAGAGGGCGGTTCTCCTCCGGGAATTCACCCCTCCACTTT
>TRBD2|TRBV4-1|.|TRBJ2-5
CASRPGTSVRETQYF
TGCGCCAGCCGCCCCGGGACTAGCGTCCGAGAGACCCAGTACTTC
>.|TRBV3-1/TRBV3-2|.|TRBJ1-2
CASSPQIEIGREYYGYTF
TGTGCCAGCAGCCCCCAAATAGAAATAGGGCGGGAGTACTATGGCTACACCTTC
>.|TRBV5-4|few|TRBJ1-1
CASSLYKNTEAFF
TGTGCCAGCAGCTTGTACAAGAACACTGAAGCTTTCTTT
>.|TRBV18|.|TRBJ1-1
CASSQSQGVEAFF
TGTGCCAGCTCACAATCACAGGGTGTTGAAGCTTTCTTT
>.|TRBV29-1|.|TRBJ1-5
CSVAMDNLSQPQHF
TGCAGCGTCGCCATGGACAATCTAAGCCAGCCCCAGCATTTT
>TRBD1|TRBV2|.|TRBJ2-1
CARSQGALFF
TGTGCCAGAAGCCAGGGGGCTTTGTTCTTC
>.|TRBV6-5|.|TRBJ1-2
CASTPGYALNYGYTF
TGTGCCAGCACACCGGGGTACGCCCTTAACTATGGCTACACCTTC
>.|TRBV7-2|.|TRBJ2-3
CASSPTWATDTQYF
TGTGCCAGCAGCCCCACGTGGGCCACAGATACGCAGTATTTT
>.|TRBV18|.|TRBJ2-5
CASSPVGQPQETQYF
TGTGCCAGCTCACCTGTCGGACAGCCCCAAGAGACCCAGTACTTC
>.|TRBV7-3|.|TRBJ2-1
CASSLVAATYNEQFF
TGTGCCAGCAGCTTGGTTGCCGCGACCTACAATGAGCAGTTCTTC
>.|TRBV11-2|.|TRBJ2-3
CASSLGAGRRWDTQYF
TGTGCCAGCAGCTTAGGGGCAGGGAGGCGGTGGGATACGCAGTATTTT
>.|TRBV19|.|TRBJ1-5
CASSIRTSGNQPQHF
TGTGCCAGTAGTATTCGGACCTCGGGCAATCAGCCCCAGCATTTT
>.|TRBV19|few|TRBJ2-7
CASSIGGRSYEQYF
TGTGCCAGTAGTATAGGGGGGAGGAGTTACGAGCAGTACTTC
>.|TRBV27|.|TRBJ2-5
CASRPTGREKTQYF
TGTGCCAGCAGACCGACAGGGAGGGAAAAGACCCAGTACTTC
>.|TRBV5-1|.|TRBJ1-3
CASSLAGAGNTIYF
TGCGCCAGCAGCTTGGCGGGGGCTGGAAACACCATATATTTT
>.|TRBV28|.|TRBJ1-4
CASNSGTINEKLFF
TGTGCCAGCAATTCCGGGACAATAAATGAAAAACTGTTTTTT
>.|TRBV28|few|TRBJ1-5
CASSFFQPQHF
TGTGCCAGCAGTTTCTTTCAGCCCCAGCATTTT